Listed below are T cell receptor beta chains from one sample, sequenced in a study of blood T cell repertoires in COVID-19. TCRdb keeps only in-frame clones here, not all; method: immunoSEQ multiplex PCR. The sample includes more than 110,000 clones, roughly 76% of them seen just once. The sample was peripheral blood. These receptors were obtained from a woman between 50 and 59 years old with active or convalescent COVID-19. The CDR3 runs from the conserved cysteine through the conserved F or W. D genes are given only for firm matches. Not all rows give a size; the values are once, few, many and, for expanded clones, a class.

abundance	d_gene	v_gene	j_gene	CDR3nt	CDR3aa
.	.	TRBV5-6	TRBJ1-1	TGTGCCAGCAGCTTAAGGACCTGGGGCAGGAACACTGAAGCTTTCTTT	CASSLRTWGRNTEAFF
.	TRBD1	TRBV4-3	TRBJ2-5	TGCGCCAGCAGCCTAGGGACAGGGGAACCCCAAGAGACCCAGTACTTC	CASSLGTGEPQETQYF
.	.	TRBV2	TRBJ1-5	TGTGCCAGCAGAACGGACAGTAGTGGCAATCAGCCCCAGCATTTT	CASRTDSSGNQPQHF
.	.	TRBV3-1/TRBV3-2	TRBJ2-1	TGTGCCAGCAGCCAAGATTTACGGGAAGGCAATGAGCAGTTCTTC	CASSQDLREGNEQFF
.	TRBD1	TRBV7-2	TRBJ1-2	TGTGCCAGCAGCGAACAGGGGGGAACTTACTATGGCTACACCTTC	CASSEQGGTYYGYTF
.	TRBD1	TRBV10-3	TRBJ1-2	TGTGCCATCAGTGAGTTCGGACAGGGGGTTAACTATGGCTACACCTTC	CAISEFGQGVNYGYTF
.	.	TRBV28	TRBJ1-4	TGTGCCAGCACCGATGACAAGGATAATGAAAAACTGTTTTTT	CASTDDKDNEKLFF
once	.	TRBV6-5	TRBJ1-1	TGTGCCAGCAGTTACAGTGGGCAGGGTGAAGCTTTCTTT	CASSYSGQGEAFF
.	.	TRBV6-5	TRBJ2-1	TGTGCCAGCCCCCCCGGGAAGGGCTACAATGAGCAGTTCTTC	CASPPGKGYNEQFF
.	TRBD2	TRBV19	TRBJ2-1	TGTGCCAGTAGTATAATGGCTAGCGGGTCGAATGAGCAGTTCTTC	CASSIMASGSNEQFF
.	.	TRBV7-2	TRBJ1-2	TGTGCCAGCAGCCCTTGGACAGTGCCCAGCGATGGCTACACCTTC	CASSPWTVPSDGYTF
few	TRBD2	TRBV27	TRBJ2-1	TGTGCCAGCAGCCGCCAACTAGCGGGCGTCTATGAGCAGTTCTTC	CASSRQLAGVYEQFF
.	TRBD1	TRBV19	TRBJ2-3	TGTGCCAGTAGTCCTCAGACAGGGGCAGCAGATACGCAGTATTTT	CASSPQTGAADTQYF
.	TRBD1	TRBV25-1	TRBJ1-1	TGTGCCAGCAGAAGGACAGGGAACACTGAAGCTTTCTTT	CASRRTGNTEAFF
.	TRBD1	TRBV2	TRBJ1-2	TGTGCCAGCAGTGATGGAGGGGGCGCTTGGGGCTACACCTTC	CASSDGGGAWGYTF
.	TRBD1	TRBV11-2	TRBJ1-4	TGTGCCAGCAGCGCCCTGACAGGGTTCAGGGAAAAACTGTTTTTT	CASSALTGFREKLFF
.	.	TRBV5-6	TRBJ1-2	TGTGCCAGCAGCTTGGCTTCCTATGGCTACACCTTC	CASSLASYGYTF
.	.	TRBV29-1	TRBJ1-1	TGCAGCGTTCTCTCACTAGTCGCGGATCTTGCTTTCTTT	CSVLSLVADLAFF
.	TRBD2	TRBV7-2	TRBJ2-7	TGTGCCAGCAGTCAAGGAGCGGGATCCTCCTACGAGCAGTACTTC	CASSQGAGSSYEQYF
.	.	TRBV14	TRBJ2-3	TGTGCCAGCAGCCCGCTGCGGACGGCGGGGTTGGATACGCAGTATTTT	CASSPLRTAGLDTQYF
.	.	TRBV6-1	TRBJ2-1	TGTGCCAGCAGTGAAAGGTCAGGAACGGACAATGAGCAGTTCTTC	CASSERSGTDNEQFF
few	.	TRBV2	TRBJ2-3	TGTGCCAGCAGTGTGAACAGGGAAGATACGCAGTATTTT	CASSVNREDTQYF
.	.	TRBV6-5	TRBJ2-7	TGTGCCAGCAAGGGGGAGTGGTACGAGCAGTACTTC	CASKGEWYEQYF
.	.	TRBV19	TRBJ1-5	TGTGCCAGTATGTTTGCAACAGGACGGGGGGGTGGCAATCAGCCCCAGCATTTT	CASMFATGRGGGNQPQHF
.	.	TRBV29-1	TRBJ2-7	TGCAGCGTTGAAGATCGAGGCCTCTACGAGCAGTACTTC	CSVEDRGLYEQYF
once	TRBD1	TRBV19	TRBJ1-2	TGTGCCAGTAGTATCTCGGTACAGGGGCGCTATGGCTACACCTTC	CASSISVQGRYGYTF
.	.	TRBV6-2/TRBV6-3	TRBJ1-2	TGTGCCAGCAGCCCTTCCTCTAACTATGGCTACACCTTC	CASSPSSNYGYTF
.	.	TRBV5-8	TRBJ1-5	TGTGCCAGCAGCGGCGGGACGGCCATCGATCAGCCCCAGCATTTT	CASSGGTAIDQPQHF
once	.	TRBV3-1/TRBV3-2	TRBJ2-7	TGTGCCAGCAGCCAAGTCGGGGTCCGGGCCTACGAGCAGTACTTC	CASSQVGVRAYEQYF
.	TRBD1	TRBV28	TRBJ1-2	TGTGCCAGCAGTTTCTTTGGGGAAAGGACAGGGAAAGACTATGGCTACACCTTC	CASSFFGERTGKDYGYTF
.	TRBD1	TRBV7-8	TRBJ1-5	TGTGCCAGCAGCCTGTCCGGACAGGGTCATCAGCCCCAGCATTTT	CASSLSGQGHQPQHF
.	TRBD1	TRBV3-1/TRBV3-2	TRBJ2-2	TGTGCCAGCAGCCACGGGACAGGCGCCGGGGAGCTGTTTTTT	CASSHGTGAGELFF
.	TRBD1	TRBV30	TRBJ1-4	TGTGCCAGAAGGGACAGCGCGAATGAAAAACTGTTTTTT	CARRDSANEKLFF
once	.	TRBV7-2	TRBJ1-2	TGTGCCAGCAGCTTGGGCGGGACGCTAAGGAGCTACACCTTC	CASSLGGTLRSYTF
.	.	TRBV11-2	TRBJ1-2	TGTGCCAGCAGCCTTCGGCAGCGGGCCTATGGCTACACCTTC	CASSLRQRAYGYTF
.	TRBD1	TRBV19	TRBJ2-2	TGTGCCACCCCGGCCGGGACAGGGACCACCGGGGAGCTGTTTTTT	CATPAGTGTTGELFF
.	TRBD1	TRBV19	TRBJ1-6	TGTGCCAGTAGTACGCACTCGACAGGGGGCAGGGGTTCACCCCTCCACTTT	CASSTHSTGGRGSPLHF
.	.	TRBV29-1	TRBJ1-2	TGCAGCGTTAGTGAAAGCCTCGAGGGCTACACCTTC	CSVSESLEGYTF
.	.	TRBV18	TRBJ2-2	TGTGCCAGCTCACCACGGGCTCCGGGACTGGGGAACACCGGGGAGCTGTTTTTT	CASSPRAPGLGNTGELFF
.	TRBD2	TRBV4-2	TRBJ2-1	TGTGCCAGCAGCCCCGGCCCCCTGGGAGGGGATGAGCAGTTCTTC	CASSPGPLGGDEQFF
.	TRBD1	TRBV7-2	TRBJ2-7	TGTGCCAGCAGCTCCCCGGTTACAGGGGGCGAGCAGTACTTC	CASSSPVTGGEQYF
.	.	TRBV7-9	TRBJ1-2	TGTGCCAGCAGCCGCGAGGCCGGGGGAGGGGTCTATGGCTACACCTTC	CASSREAGGGVYGYTF
.	.	TRBV30	TRBJ2-3	TGTGCCTGGAGTGTACTAGCTAGGACGCAGTATTTT	CAWSVLARTQYF
.	TRBD2	TRBV7-2	TRBJ2-1	TGTGCCAGCAGCTTAGACGGCGGGGGGGCCTACAATGAGCAGTTCTTC	CASSLDGGGAYNEQFF
.	.	TRBV19	TRBJ2-3	TGTGCCAGTAGTATAGGGCTCGGGACTAGCACAGATACGCAGTATTTT	CASSIGLGTSTDTQYF
.	TRBD1	TRBV4-3	TRBJ2-1	TGCGCCAGCAGCCAAGATTCAGGGGGCTACAATGAGCAGTTCTTC	CASSQDSGGYNEQFF
.	.	TRBV5-1	TRBJ1-1	TGCGCCAGCAGCTTGTTACAGGATAGGGGTGAAGCTTTCTTT	CASSLLQDRGEAFF